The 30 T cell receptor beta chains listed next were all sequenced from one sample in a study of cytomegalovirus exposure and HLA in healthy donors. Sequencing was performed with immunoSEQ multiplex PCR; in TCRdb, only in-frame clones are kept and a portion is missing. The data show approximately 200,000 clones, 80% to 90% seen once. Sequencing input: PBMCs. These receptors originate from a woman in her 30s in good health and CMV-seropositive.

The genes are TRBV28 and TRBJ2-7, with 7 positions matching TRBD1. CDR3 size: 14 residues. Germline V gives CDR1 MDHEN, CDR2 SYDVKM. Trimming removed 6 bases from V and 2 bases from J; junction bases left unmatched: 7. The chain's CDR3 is CASRSDRVPYEQYF. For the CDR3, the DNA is TGTGCCAGCAGATCCGACAGGGTCCCCTACGAGCAGTACTTC.

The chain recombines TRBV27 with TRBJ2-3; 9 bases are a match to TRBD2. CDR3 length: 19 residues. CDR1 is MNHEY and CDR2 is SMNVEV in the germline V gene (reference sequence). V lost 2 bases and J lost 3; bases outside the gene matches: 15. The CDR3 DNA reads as TGTGCCAGCAGTTTAACCTACGGACCGGGACTAGCAACAACAGATACGCAGTATTTT. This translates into CASSLTYGPGLATTDTQYF.

This CDR3 is CASRERPLGLNEQYF. Written as DNA, the CDR3 is TGTGCCAGCAGAGAGAGGCCCCTTGGTTTGAACGAGCAGTACTTC. The chain joins TRBV6-1 to TRBJ2-7, with D unresolved. V lost 6 bases to trimming and J lost 5 bases, with 20 bases between them. Germline V CDR1 and CDR2: MNHNS, SASEGT. The CDR3 length is 15 residues.

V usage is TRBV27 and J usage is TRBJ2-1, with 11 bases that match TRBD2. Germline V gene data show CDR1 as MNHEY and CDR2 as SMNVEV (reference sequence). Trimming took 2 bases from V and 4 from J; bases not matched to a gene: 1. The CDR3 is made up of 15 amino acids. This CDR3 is CASSLGTSGYNEQFF. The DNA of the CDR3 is TGTGCCAGCAGTTTAGGGACTAGCGGATACAATGAGCAGTTCTTC.

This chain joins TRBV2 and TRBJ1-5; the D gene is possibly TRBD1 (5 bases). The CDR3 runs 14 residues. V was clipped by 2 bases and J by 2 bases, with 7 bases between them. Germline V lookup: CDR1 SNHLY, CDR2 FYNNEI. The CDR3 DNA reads TGTGCCAGCAGTGAACAGGGCGGCAATCAGCCCCAGCATTTT. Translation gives CASSEQGGNQPQHF.

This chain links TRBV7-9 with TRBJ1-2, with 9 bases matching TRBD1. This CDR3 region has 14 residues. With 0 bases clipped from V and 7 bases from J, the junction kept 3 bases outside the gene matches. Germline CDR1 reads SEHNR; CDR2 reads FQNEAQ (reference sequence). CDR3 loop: CASSLAGQGLGYTF. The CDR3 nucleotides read TGTGCCAGCAGCTTAGCGGGACAGGGCCTTGGCTACACCTTC.

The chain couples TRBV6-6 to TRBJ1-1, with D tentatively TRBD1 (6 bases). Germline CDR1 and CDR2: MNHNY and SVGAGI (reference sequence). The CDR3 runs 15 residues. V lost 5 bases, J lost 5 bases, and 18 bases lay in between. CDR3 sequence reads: CASSPLDSTGTEAFF. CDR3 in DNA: TGTGCCAGCAGTCCTCTGGACAGTACGGGAACTGAAGCTTTCTTT.

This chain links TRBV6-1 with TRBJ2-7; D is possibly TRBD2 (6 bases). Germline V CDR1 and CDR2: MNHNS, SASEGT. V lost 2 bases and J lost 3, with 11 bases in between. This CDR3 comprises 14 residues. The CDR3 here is CASSESRRDYEQYF. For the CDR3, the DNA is TGTGCCAGCAGTGAAAGTCGGAGGGACTACGAGCAGTACTTC.

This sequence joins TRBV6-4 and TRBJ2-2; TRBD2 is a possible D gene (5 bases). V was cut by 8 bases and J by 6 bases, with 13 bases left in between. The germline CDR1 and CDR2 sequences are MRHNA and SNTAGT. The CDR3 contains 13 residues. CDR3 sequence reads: CASARDWAGELFF. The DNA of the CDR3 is TGTGCCAGCGCGAGGGATTGGGCCGGGGAGCTGTTTTTT.

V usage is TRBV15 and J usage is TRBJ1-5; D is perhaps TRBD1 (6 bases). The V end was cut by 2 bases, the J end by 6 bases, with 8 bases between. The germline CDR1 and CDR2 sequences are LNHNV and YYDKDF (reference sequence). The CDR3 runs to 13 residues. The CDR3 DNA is TGTGCCACCAGCAGACAAGGGGGTCAGCCCCAGCATTTT. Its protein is CATSRQGGQPQHF.

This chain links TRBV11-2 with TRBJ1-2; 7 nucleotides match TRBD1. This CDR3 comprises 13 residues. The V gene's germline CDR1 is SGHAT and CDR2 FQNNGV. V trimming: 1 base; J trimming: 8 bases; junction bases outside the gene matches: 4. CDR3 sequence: CASSLAQGRGYTF. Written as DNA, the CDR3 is TGTGCCAGCAGCTTAGCACAGGGGCGCGGCTACACCTTC.

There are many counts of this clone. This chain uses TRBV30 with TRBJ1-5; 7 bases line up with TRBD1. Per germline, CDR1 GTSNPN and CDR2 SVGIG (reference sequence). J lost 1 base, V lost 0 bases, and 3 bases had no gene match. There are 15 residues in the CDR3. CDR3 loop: CAWSVGQWSNQPQHF. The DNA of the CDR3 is TGTGCCTGGAGTGTGGGACAGTGGAGCAATCAGCCCCAGCATTTT.

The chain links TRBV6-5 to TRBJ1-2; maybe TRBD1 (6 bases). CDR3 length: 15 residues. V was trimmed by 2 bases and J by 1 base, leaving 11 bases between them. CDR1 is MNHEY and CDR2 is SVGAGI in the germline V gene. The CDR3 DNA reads TGTGCCAGCAGTTACACAGACAGGAATAACTATGGCTACACCTTC. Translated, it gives CASSYTDRNNYGYTF.

CDR3 residues: CATSRAGNEQFF. CDR3 coding DNA: TGTGCCACCAGCAGAGCCGGCAATGAGCAGTTCTTC. The chain uses TRBV15 and TRBJ2-1; D call uncertain. The germline CDR1 and CDR2 sequences are LNHNV and YYDKDF (reference sequence). The CDR3 totals 12 residues. V was shortened by 1 base and J by 6 bases, with 4 bases between the two germline ends.

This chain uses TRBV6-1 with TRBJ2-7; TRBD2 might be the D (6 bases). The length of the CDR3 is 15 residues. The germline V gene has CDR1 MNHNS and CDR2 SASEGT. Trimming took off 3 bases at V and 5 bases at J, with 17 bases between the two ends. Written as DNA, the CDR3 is TGTGCCAGCAGTGATTACAGGAGGGCGGTCCACGAGCAGTACTTC. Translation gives CASSDYRRAVHEQYF.

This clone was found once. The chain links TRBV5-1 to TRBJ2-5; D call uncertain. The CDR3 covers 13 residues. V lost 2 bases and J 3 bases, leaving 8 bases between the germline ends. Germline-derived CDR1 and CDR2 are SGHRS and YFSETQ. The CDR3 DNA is TGCGCCAGCAGCTTCACCGAGAAAGAGACCCAGTACTTC. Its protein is CASSFTEKETQYF.

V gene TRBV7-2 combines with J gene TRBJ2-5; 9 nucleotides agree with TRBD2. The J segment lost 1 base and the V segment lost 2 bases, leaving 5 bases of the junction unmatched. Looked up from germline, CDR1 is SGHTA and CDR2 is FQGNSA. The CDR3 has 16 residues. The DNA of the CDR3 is TGTGCCAGCAGCTTATCGGCTAGCGGGACCCAAGAGACCCAGTACTTC. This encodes CASSLSASGTQETQYF. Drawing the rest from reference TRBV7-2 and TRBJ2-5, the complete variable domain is GAGVSQSPSNKVTEKGKDVELRCDPISGHTALYWYRQSLGQGLEFLIYFQGNSAPDKSGLPSDRFSAERTGGSVSTLTIQRTQQEDSAVYLCASSLSASGTQETQYFGPGTRLLVL.

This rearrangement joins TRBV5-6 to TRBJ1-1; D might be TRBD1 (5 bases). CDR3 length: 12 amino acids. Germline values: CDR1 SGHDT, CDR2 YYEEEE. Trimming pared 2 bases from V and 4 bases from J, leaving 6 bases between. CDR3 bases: TGTGCCAGCAGCTTAGGGGCCACTGAAGCTTTCTTT. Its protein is CASSLGATEAFF.

Here the CDR3 DNA reads TGTGCCAGCAGCCCGAGGACAGGGGCATCCTACGAGCAGTACTTC. This sequence encodes CASSPRTGASYEQYF. The rearrangement joins TRBV14 to TRBJ2-7; TRBD1 matches 9 bases. Germline lookup yields CDR1 SGHDN and CDR2 FVKESK. V gave up 4 bases and J gave up 1 base; unmatched junction bases: 5. The CDR3 length is 15 residues. The full variable domain, completed using reference TRBV14 and TRBJ2-7, is EAGVTQFPSHSVIEKGQTVTLRCDPISGHDNLYWYRRVMGKEIKFLLHFVKESKQDESGMPNNRFLAERTGGTYSTLKVQPAELEDSGVYFCASSPRTGASYEQYFGPGTRLTVT.

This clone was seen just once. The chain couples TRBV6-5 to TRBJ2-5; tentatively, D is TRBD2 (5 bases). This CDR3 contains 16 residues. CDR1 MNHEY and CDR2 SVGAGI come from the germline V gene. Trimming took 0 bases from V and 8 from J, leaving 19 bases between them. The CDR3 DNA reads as TGTGCCAGCAGTTACTCATCATCCATAGTGTCGGGAACCCAGTACTTC. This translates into CASSYSSSIVSGTQYF.

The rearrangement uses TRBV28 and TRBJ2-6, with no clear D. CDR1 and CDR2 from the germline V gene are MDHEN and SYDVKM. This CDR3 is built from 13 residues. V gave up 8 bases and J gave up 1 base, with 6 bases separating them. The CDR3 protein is CASGQSGANVLTF. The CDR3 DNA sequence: TGTGCCAGCGGGCAATCTGGGGCCAACGTCCTGACTTTC. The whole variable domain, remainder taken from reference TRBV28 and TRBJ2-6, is DVKVTQSSRYLVKRTGEKVFLECVQDMDHENMFWYRQDPGLGLRLIYFSYDVKMKEKGDIPEGYSVSREKKERFSLILESASTNQTSMYLCASGQSGANVLTFGAGSRLTVL.

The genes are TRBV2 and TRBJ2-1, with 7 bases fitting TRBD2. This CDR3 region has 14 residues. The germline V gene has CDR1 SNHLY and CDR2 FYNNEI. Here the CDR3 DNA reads TGTGCGTCGAGTCGTGGGCGGGAGACCGATGAGCAGTTCTTC. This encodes CASSRGRETDEQFF.

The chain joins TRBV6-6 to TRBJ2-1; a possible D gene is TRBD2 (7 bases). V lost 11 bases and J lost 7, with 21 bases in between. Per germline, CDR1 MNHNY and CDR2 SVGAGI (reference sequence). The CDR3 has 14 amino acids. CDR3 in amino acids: CAGGRGGAGNEQFF. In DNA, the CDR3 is TGTGCCGGAGGGAGGGGGGGGGCAGGTAATGAGCAGTTCTTC.

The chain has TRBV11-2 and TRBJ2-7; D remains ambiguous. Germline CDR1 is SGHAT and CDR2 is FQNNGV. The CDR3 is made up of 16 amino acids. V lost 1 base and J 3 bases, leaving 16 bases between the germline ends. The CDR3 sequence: CASSLVLQSRDYEQYF. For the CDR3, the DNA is TGTGCCAGCAGCTTAGTCTTACAGTCCAGAGACTACGAGCAGTACTTC.

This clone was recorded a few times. The CDR3 is CASSGLVAYNEQFF. The CDR3 DNA follows: TGTGCCAGTTCAGGACTAGTCGCCTACAATGAGCAGTTCTTC. The genes are TRBV27 and TRBJ2-1; 7 bases are shared with TRBD2. Trimming removed 9 bases from V and 2 bases from J; junction bases left unmatched: 7. The CDR3 spans 14 residues. CDR1 and CDR2 from the germline V gene are MNHEY and SMNVEV (reference sequence).

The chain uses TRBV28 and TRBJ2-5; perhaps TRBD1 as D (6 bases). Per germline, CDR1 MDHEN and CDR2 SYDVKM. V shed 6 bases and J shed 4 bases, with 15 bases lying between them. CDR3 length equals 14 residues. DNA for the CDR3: TGTGCCAGCAGACTGCCTCTACAGGGAGAGACCCAGTACTTC. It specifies CASRLPLQGETQYF.

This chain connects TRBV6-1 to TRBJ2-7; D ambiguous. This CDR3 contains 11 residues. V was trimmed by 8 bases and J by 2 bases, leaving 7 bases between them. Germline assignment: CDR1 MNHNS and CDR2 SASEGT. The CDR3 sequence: CASAIAYEQYF. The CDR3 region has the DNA TGTGCCAGCGCGATAGCCTACGAGCAGTACTTC.

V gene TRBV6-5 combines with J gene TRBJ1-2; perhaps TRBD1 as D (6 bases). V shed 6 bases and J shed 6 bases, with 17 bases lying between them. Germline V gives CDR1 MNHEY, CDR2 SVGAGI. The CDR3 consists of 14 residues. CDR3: CASSPNRVRNGYTF. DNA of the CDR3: TGTGCCAGCAGCCCGAACAGGGTTAGAAATGGCTACACCTTC.

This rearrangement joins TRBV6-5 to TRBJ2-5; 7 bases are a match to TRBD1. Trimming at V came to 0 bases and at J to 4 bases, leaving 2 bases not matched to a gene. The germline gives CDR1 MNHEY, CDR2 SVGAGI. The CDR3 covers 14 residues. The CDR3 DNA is TGTGCCAGCAGTTACTCGACAGGGATAGAGACCCAGTACTTC. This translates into CASSYSTGIETQYF.

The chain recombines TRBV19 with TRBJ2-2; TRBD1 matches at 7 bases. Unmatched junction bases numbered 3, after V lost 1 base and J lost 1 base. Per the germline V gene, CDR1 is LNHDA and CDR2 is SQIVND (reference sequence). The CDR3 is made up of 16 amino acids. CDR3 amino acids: CASSIVRTGNTGELFF. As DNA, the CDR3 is TGTGCCAGTAGTATAGTAAGGACAGGGAACACCGGGGAGCTGTTTTTT. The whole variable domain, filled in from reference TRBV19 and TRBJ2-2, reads DGGITQSPKYLFRKEGQNVTLSCEQNLNHDAMYWYRQDPGQGLRLIYYSQIVNDFQKGDIAEGYSVSREKKESFPLTVTSAQKNPTAFYLCASSIVRTGNTGELFFGEGSRLTVL.